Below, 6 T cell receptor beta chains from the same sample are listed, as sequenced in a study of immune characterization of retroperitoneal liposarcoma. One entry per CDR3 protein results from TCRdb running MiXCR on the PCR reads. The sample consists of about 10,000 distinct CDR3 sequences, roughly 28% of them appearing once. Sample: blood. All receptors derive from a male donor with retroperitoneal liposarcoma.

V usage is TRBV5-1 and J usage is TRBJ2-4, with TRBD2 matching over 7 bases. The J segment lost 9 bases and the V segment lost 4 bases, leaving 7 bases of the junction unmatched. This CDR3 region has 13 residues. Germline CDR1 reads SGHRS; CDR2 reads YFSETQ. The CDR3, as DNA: TGCGCCAGCAGCGAGACTAGCAGCGGCATTCAGTACTTC. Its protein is CASSETSSGIQYF.

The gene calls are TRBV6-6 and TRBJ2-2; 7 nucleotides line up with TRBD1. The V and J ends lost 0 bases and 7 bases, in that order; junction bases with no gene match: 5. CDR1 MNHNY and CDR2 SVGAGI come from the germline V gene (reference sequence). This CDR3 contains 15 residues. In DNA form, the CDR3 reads TGTGCCAGCAGTTACTCGACGACAGGGAACGGGGAGCTGTTTTTT. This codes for CASSYSTTGNGELFF.

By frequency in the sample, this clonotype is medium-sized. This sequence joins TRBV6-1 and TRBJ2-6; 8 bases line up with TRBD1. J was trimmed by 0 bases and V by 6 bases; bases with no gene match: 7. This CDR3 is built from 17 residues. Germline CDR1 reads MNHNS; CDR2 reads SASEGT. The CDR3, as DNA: TGTGCCAGCAGCCCCAGGGGGCGGTCCTCTGGGGCCAACGTCCTGACTTTC. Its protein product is CASSPRGRSSGANVLTF.

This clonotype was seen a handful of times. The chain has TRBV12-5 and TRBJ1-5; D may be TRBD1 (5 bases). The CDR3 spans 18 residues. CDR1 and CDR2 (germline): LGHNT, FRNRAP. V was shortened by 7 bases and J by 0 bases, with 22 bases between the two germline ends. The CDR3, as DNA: TGTGCTAGTGCCCAAAGCACGGGGGATGGGGTTAGCAATCAGCCCCAGCATTTT. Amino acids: CASAQSTGDGVSNQPQHF.

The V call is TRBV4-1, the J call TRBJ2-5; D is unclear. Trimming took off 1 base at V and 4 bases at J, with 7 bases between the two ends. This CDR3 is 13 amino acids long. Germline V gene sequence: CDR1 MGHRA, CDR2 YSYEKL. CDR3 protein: CASSQGQRETQYF. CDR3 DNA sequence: TGCGCCAGCAGCCAAGGCCAGCGAGAGACCCAGTACTTC.

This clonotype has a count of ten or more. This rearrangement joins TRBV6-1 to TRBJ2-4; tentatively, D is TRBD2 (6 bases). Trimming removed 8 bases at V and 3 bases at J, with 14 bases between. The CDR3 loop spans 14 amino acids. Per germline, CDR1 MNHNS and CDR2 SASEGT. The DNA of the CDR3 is TGTGCCAGCTCCGACGGGGAGGTCAAAAACATTCAGTACTTC. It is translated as CASSDGEVKNIQYF.